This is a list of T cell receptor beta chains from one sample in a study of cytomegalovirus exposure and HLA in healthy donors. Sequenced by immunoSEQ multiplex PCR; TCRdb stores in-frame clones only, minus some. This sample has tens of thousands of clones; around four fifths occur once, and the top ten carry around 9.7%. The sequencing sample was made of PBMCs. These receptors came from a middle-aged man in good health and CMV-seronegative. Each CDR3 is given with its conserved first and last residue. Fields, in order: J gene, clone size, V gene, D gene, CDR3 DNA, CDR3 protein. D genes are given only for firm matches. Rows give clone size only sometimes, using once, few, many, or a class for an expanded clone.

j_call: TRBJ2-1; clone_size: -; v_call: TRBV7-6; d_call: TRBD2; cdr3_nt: TGTGCCAGCAGCTTGGGGACTAGCGGGAGGTCGCCCTACAATGAGCAGTTCTTC; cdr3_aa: CASSLGTSGRSPYNEQFF
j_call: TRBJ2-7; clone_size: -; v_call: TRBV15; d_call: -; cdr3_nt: TGTGCCACCAGCAGAGATCGCCTAGCGTGGGAGCAGTACTTC; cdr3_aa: CATSRDRLAWEQYF
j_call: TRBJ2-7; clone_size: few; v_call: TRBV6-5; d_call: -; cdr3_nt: TGTGCCAGCAGATCCCCTCGCCAGGGAAACTACGAGCAGTACTTC; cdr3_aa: CASRSPRQGNYEQYF
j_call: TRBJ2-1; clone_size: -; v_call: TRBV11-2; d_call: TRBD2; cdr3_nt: TGTGCCAGCAGCTTAGATCTAGGGCTAGCGGGAAATGAGCAGTTCTTC; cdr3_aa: CASSLDLGLAGNEQFF
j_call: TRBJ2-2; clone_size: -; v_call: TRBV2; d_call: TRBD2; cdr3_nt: TGTGCCAGCACTTGGCGTCTAGCGGGGGGTGGCGGGGAGCTGTTTTTT; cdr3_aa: CASTWRLAGGGGELFF
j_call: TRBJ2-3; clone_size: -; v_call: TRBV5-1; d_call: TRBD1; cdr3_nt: TGCGCCAGCAGTCTGGACAGGGGAACAGATACGCAGTATTTT; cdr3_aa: CASSLDRGTDTQYF
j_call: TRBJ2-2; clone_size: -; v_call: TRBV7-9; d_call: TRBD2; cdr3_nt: TGTGCCAGCAGCTCTCGGGGGGGCCGGACCGGGGAGCTGTTTTTT; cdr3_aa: CASSSRGGRTGELFF
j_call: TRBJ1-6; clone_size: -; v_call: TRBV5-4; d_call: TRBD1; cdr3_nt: TGTGCCAGCACGAGGGACAGGGGGTATTCACCCCTCCACTTT; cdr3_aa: CASTRDRGYSPLHF
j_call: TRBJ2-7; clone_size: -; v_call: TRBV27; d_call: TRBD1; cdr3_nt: TGTGCCAGCAGTTTGGGGACAGGGCGCGAGCAGTACTTC; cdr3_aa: CASSLGTGREQYF
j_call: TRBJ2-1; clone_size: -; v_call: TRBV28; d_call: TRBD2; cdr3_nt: TGTGCCAGCACCTCGTTAGGGACTAGCGGGGGCACCGGGCAGTTCTTC; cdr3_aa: CASTSLGTSGGTGQFF
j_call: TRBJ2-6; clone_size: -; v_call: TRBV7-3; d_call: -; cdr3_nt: TGTGCCAGCAGCTTACCGCGGGGCTCTGGGGCCAACGTCCTGACTTTC; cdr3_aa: CASSLPRGSGANVLTF
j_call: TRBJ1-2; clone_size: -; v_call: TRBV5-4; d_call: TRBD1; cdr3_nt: TGTGCCAGCAGCCGCGGACAGGGGGCGCCTGATAACTATGGCTACACCTTC; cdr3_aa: CASSRGQGAPDNYGYTF
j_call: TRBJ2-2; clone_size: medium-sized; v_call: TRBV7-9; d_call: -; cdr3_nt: TGTGCCAGCAGCTTAGCGTACCCGGACACCGGGGAGCTGTTTTTT; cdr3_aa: CASSLAYPDTGELFF
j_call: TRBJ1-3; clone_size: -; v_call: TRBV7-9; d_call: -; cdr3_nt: TGTGCCAGCAGCTTGGTCGGACTGGGCTCTGGAAACACCATATATTTT; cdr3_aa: CASSLVGLGSGNTIYF
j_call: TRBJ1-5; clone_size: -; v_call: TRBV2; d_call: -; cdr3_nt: TGTGCCAGCAGTGAACAGGAAGGCTCTTATCAGCCCCAGCATTTT; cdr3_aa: CASSEQEGSYQPQHF
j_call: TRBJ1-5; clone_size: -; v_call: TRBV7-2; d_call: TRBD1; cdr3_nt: TGTGCCAGCAGCTTACTCAGGGGGGATAGCAATCAGCCCCAGCATTTT; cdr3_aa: CASSLLRGDSNQPQHF
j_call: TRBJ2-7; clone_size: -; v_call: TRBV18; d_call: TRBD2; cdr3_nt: TGTGCCAGCTCACCTTTTACGCCTAGCGGGAGGGAATACGAGCAGTACTTC; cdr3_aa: CASSPFTPSGREYEQYF
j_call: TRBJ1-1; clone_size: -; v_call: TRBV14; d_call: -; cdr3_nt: TGTGCCAGCAGCCAACCAGGGAAAAAGACTGAAGCTTTCTTT; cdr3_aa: CASSQPGKKTEAFF
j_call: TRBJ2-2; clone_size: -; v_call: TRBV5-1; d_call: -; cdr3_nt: TGCGCCAGCAGCTTGCTCGCCCCGGAGGCCGGGGAGCTGTTTTTT; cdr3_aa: CASSLLAPEAGELFF
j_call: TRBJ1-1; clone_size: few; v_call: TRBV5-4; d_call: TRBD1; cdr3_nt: TGTGCCAGCAGCCCAGGGGGTACTGAAGCTTTCTTT; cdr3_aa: CASSPGGTEAFF
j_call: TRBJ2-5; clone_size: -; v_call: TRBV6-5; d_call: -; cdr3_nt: TGTGCCAGCAGTTACTCGAGGGGGTTGGAGACCCAGTACTTC; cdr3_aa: CASSYSRGLETQYF
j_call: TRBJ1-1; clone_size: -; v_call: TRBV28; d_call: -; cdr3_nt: TGTGCCAGCAGTTTAAACAGGGATTACAAAAATTGGGGCACTGAAGCTTTCTTT; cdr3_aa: CASSLNRDYKNWGTEAFF
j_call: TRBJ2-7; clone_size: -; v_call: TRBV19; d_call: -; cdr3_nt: TGTGCCAGTAGTACCACAGGACTAAGCGCCTACGAGCAGTACTTC; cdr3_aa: CASSTTGLSAYEQYF
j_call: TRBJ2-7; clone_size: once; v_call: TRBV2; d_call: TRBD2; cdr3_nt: TGTGCCAGCAAGCGGGAGGGCTACGAGCAGTACTTC; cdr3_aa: CASKREGYEQYF
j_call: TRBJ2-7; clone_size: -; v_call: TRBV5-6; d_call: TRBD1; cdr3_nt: TGTGCCAGCAGCTCCGGGACAGGGGTTAGCGAGCAGTACTTC; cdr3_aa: CASSSGTGVSEQYF
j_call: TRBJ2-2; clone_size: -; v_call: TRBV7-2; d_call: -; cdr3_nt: TGTGCCAGCAGCCCCCCCTCGAGCCGAGGGACCGGGGAGCTGTTTTTT; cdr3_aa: CASSPPSSRGTGELFF
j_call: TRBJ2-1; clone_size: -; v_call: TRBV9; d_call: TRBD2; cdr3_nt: TGTGCCAGCACGACTAGCGGGTTAGCGGGGGGGAACAATGAGCAGTTCTTC; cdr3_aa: CASTTSGLAGGNNEQFF
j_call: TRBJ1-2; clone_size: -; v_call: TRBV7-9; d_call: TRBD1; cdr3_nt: TGTGCCAGCAGCGGGACAGGGGCAGGGGGCTACACCTTC; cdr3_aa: CASSGTGAGGYTF
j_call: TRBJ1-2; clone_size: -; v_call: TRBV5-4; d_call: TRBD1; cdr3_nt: TGTGCCAGCAGCTACGGGACAGGGGGCCTGTGGGGCTACACCTTC; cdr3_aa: CASSYGTGGLWGYTF
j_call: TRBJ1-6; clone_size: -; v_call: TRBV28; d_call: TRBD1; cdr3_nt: TGTGCCAGCAAGGGGGACAGCGTCATTCCCCTCCACTTT; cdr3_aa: CASKGDSVIPLHF
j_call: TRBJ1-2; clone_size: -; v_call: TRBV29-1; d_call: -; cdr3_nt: TGCAGCGTGGCTACAGGGATTGACTATGGCTACACCTTC; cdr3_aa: CSVATGIDYGYTF
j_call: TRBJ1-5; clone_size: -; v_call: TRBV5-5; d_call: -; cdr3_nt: TGTGCCAGCAGCTTGGGACAGCATAGAAATCAGCCCCAGCATTTT; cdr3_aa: CASSLGQHRNQPQHF
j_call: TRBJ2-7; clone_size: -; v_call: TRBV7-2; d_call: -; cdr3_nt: TGTGCCAGCAGCTTAATGGTGGGGGCGTTTTTCTACGAGCAGTACTTC; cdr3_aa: CASSLMVGAFFYEQYF
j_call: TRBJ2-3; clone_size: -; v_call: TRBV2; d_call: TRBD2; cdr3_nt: TGTGCCAGCAGCGTGAGGGGCGGGGGAACCACAGATACGCAGTATTTT; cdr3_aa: CASSVRGGGTTDTQYF
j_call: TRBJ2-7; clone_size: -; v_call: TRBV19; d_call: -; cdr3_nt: TGTGCCAGTAGTACTACAGGGTCGGGAGAGCAGTACTTC; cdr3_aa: CASSTTGSGEQYF
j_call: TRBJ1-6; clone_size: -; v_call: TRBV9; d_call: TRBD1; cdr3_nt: TGTGCCAGCAGCCCACGACAGGGAACGGGATCACCCCTCCACTTT; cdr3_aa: CASSPRQGTGSPLHF
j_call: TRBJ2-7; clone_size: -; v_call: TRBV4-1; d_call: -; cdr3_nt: TGCGCCAGCAGCCGGGACGGGAGTGCTTCCTACGAGCAGTACTTC; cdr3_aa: CASSRDGSASYEQYF
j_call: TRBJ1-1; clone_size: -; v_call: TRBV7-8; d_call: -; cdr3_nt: TGTGCCAGCAGCCAGGGACAGAACACTGAAGCTTTCTTT; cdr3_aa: CASSQGQNTEAFF
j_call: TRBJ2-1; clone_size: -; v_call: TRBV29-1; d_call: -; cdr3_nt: TGCAGCGTTGAAGGCCGCGACAGGACAACCTACAATGAGCAGTTCTTC; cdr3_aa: CSVEGRDRTTYNEQFF
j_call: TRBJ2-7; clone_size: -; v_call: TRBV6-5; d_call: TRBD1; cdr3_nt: TGTGCCAGCAGTTACCCGGGACAGCAAGTTTTC; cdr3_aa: CASSYPGQQVF
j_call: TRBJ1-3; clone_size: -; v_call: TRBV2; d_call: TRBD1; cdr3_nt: TGTGCCAGCAGTGCTGACAGGGTTGGAAACACCATATATTTT; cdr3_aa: CASSADRVGNTIYF
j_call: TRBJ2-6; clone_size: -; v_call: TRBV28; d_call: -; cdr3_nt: TGTGCCAGCAATCCACCGGGACAAAGCTCTGGGGCCAACGTCCTGACTTTC; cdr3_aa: CASNPPGQSSGANVLTF
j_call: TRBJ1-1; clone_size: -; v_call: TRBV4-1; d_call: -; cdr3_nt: TGCGCCAGCAGCCCCCGCACATTGTCGGGCACTGAAGCTTTCTTT; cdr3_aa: CASSPRTLSGTEAFF
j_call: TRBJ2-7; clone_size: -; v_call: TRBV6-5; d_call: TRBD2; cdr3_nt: TGTGCCAGCAGTTATACTAGCGGGAGCTACGAGCAGTACTTC; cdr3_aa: CASSYTSGSYEQYF
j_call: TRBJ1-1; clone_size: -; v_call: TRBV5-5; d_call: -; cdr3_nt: TGTGCCAGCAGCTTGCCAGGCGGGGACACTGAAGCTTTCTTT; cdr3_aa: CASSLPGGDTEAFF
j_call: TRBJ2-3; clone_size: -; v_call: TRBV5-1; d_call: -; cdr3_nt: TGCGCCAGCAGCTTGGCCCCACAGGATACGCAGTATTTT; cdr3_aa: CASSLAPQDTQYF
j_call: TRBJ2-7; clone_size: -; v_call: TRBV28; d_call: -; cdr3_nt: TGTGCCAGCGGCCTGGGGGCAGGCTTGGAGCAGTACTTC; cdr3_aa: CASGLGAGLEQYF
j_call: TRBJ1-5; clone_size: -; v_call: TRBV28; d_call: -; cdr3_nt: TGTGCCAGCAGTCCACCCTCCTCCCTAGGTAGCAATCAGCCCCAGCATTTT; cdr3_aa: CASSPPSSLGSNQPQHF
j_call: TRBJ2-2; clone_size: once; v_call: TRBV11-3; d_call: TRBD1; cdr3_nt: TGTGCCAGCAGCTTGGGACAGATCACCGGGGAGCTGTTTTTT; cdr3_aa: CASSLGQITGELFF
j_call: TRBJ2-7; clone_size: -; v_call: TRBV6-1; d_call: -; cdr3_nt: TGTGCCAGCAGTGGATGGGCAGAAACCTACGAGCAGTACTTC; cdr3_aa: CASSGWAETYEQYF